The source of this TCR beta chain is a study of tumor-infiltrating lymphocytes in glioblastoma multiforme. CDR1 and CDR2 (germline): SGHAT, FQNNGV. The CDR3 runs to 13 residues. TCRB libraries came from RNA via three nested multiplex PCR rounds. A single record per CDR3 protein comes from TCRdb applying MiXCR to the multiplex PCR reads. Of around 10,000 distinct CDR3 sequences in the sample, 55% to 80% were seen once. Regarding the study as a whole: Detected clone frequencies may not reflect cell counts, being RNA-based.

Notes on this clonotype: Antigen specificity is unknown. A junction boundary mismatches the germline segment, possibly from a read error.

The chain joins TRBV11-2 to TRBJ2-1; tentatively, D is TRBD1 or TRBD2 (6 bases each). The sequencing input was brain tumor tissue. The source of this sequence is a male donor with glioblastoma. As DNA, the CDR3 is TGTGCCTGCAGCTTAGATAGGGGGGATGAGCAGTCCTTC. Translated: CACSLDRGDEQSF.